Each of the 29 T cell receptor beta chains below was sequenced from the same sample in a study of blood T cells in healthy people across ages. The authors ran a second PCR of roughly 6 to 12 cycles using a sample-barcoded 5' primer and a J-beta primer mix. One entry per CDR3 protein, called by TCRdb with MiXCR from the 5' RACE reads. The sample carries over 1,200,000 distinct CDR3 sequences, 55% to 75% recorded once. The sequencing input was blood. These receptors originate from a man between 18 and 35 years old in good health.

This clonotype was counted between two and nine times. V and J are TRBV20-1 and TRBJ2-1; 8 bases align to TRBD2. With 5 bases clipped from V and 10 bases from J, the junction kept 13 bases outside the gene matches. CDR1 and CDR2 (germline): DFQATT, SNEGSKA (reference sequence). The CDR3 covers 14 residues. The CDR3 loop is CSAGLLAVAREQFF. As DNA, the CDR3 is TGCAGTGCTGGGCTACTAGCGGTGGCCCGGGAGCAGTTCTTC.

The V and J genes are TRBV15 and TRBJ2-4; the D gene is possibly TRBD2 (6 bases). Near its end, the DNA agrees better with TRBJ2-7, so the J call may be wrong. Looked up from germline, CDR1 is LNHNV and CDR2 is YYDKDF (reference sequence). The length of the CDR3 is 15 residues. CDR3 DNA sequence: TGTGCCACCAGCCGCGGGGACGGTTCAGATTACGAGCAGTACTTC. This sequence encodes CATSRGDGSDYEQYF.

The table lists this clonotype with a few counts. V usage is TRBV4-2 and J usage is TRBJ2-5, with 10 bases identical to TRBD2. Trimming took 0 bases from V and 0 from J; bases not matched to a gene: 4. The germline V gene has CDR1 LGHNA and CDR2 YNFKEQ. The CDR3 length is 17 residues. As DNA, the CDR3 is TGTGCCAGCAGCCAAGATCGGCTAGCGGGGGACCAAGAGACCCAGTACTTC. Translation gives CASSQDRLAGDQETQYF.

The rearrangement uses TRBV7-7 and TRBJ2-3; 9 bases match TRBD2. This CDR3 has 19 amino acids. The germline V gene encodes CDR1 SSHAT and CDR2 FNYEAQ (reference sequence). V dropped 2 bases and J dropped 0; count of bases not matched to a gene: 12. The CDR3 DNA is TGTGCCAGCAGCTTAAGGGTTTCGGCTAGCGGGGTTAGCACAGATACGCAGTATTTT. It is translated as CASSLRVSASGVSTDTQYF.

For the CDR3, the DNA is TGCGCCAGCAGCTTGGCCGTAACGGGCGCTTCCTACGAGCAGTACTTC. Translated: CASSLAVTGASYEQYF. This chain joins TRBV5-1 and TRBJ2-7; D is uncertain. With 0 bases removed from V and 1 base from J, the gap between germline ends came to 14 bases. Germline V gives CDR1 SGHRS, CDR2 YFSETQ. The CDR3 sequence is 16 residues long.

This clonotype was seen a single time. The rearrangement joins TRBV2 to TRBJ2-3; a possible D gene is TRBD2 (6 bases). Germline V gives CDR1 SNHLY, CDR2 FYNNEI. Trimming left V 1 base short and J 6 bases short, with 17 bases between. This CDR3 spans 16 amino acids. CDR3 loop: CASSEVLGGGLDTQYF. CDR3 coding DNA: TGTGCCAGCAGTGAAGTTTTGGGGGGTGGTTTGGATACGCAGTATTTT.

This clonotype was recorded once. No DNA is shown, since the ends of the CDR3 on it are uncertain; the CDR3 is the one TCRdb lists. Here the CDR3 reads CSALGQGRLYGCTF. The V gene is TRBV29-1, the J gene TRBJ1-2; TRBD1, as called in the table, went unchecked against the DNA. The CDR3 has 14 amino acids, counting both end residues. Germline values: CDR1 SQVTM, CDR2 ANQGSEA.

The chain carries TRBV5-1 and TRBJ2-1; 8 bases agree with TRBD1. Germline lookup yields CDR1 SGHRS and CDR2 YFSETQ. V was clipped by 1 base and J by 12 bases; unmatched bases: 6. The CDR3 sequence is 13 residues long. The CDR3 is CASSLQGAGLQFF. In nucleotides, the CDR3 is TGCGCCAGCAGCTTGCAGGGGGCGGGATTGCAGTTCTTC.

This clonotype has only a few counts. The V and J genes are TRBV20-1 and TRBJ1-2; 8 bases match TRBD1. The CDR3 has 15 residues. V was pared by 6 bases and J by 4 bases, with 13 bases of the junction left unmatched. CDR1 and CDR2 (germline): DFQATT, SNEGSKA (reference sequence). CDR3 bases: TGCAGTGCGCTACGGACAGGGCAAAGGGGCTATGGCTACACCTTC. It encodes CSALRTGQRGYGYTF.

In DNA, the CDR3 is TGCAGCGGGCATCTTAAAGAGCAGTACTTC. This translates into CSGHLKEQYF. The chain recombines TRBV29-1 with TRBJ2-4; D unclear. This CDR3 comprises 10 residues. With 7 bases removed from V and 13 bases from J, the gap between germline ends came to 14 bases. The germline V gene has CDR1 SQVTM and CDR2 ANQGSEA.

This clonotype was observed a handful of times. The genes are TRBV29-1 and TRBJ2-1; D ambiguous. Germline V gene data show CDR1 as SQVTM and CDR2 as ANQGSEA. V shed 7 bases and J shed 11 bases, with 15 bases lying between them. CDR3 length equals 11 residues. The CDR3 region has the DNA TGCAGCGCTGAGGCGGTCCCGAAGCAGTTCTTC. This gives the protein CSAEAVPKQFF.

V is TRBV11-2 and J is TRBJ2-4; D not resolved. This CDR3 has 12 residues. Trimming pared 2 bases from V and 5 bases from J, leaving 4 bases between. Per germline, CDR1 SGHAT and CDR2 FQNNGV. The DNA for the CDR3 is TGTGCCAGCAGCTTACTCCAAAACATTCAGTACTTC. This codes for CASSLLQNIQYF.

This clonotype was observed a few times. The chain joins TRBV7-9 to TRBJ2-5; tentative D call: TRBD1 (5 bases). CDR3 length: 13 residues. Per the germline V gene, CDR1 is SEHNR and CDR2 is FQNEAQ (reference sequence). Trimming left V 4 bases short and J 1 base short, with 7 bases between. The DNA for the CDR3 is TGTGCCAGCAGCTCGACAGCCCAAGAGACCCAGTACTTC. This translates into CASSSTAQETQYF.

This clonotype was recorded a few times. This chain uses TRBV4-2 with TRBJ2-7; D may match TRBD1 or TRBD2 (5 bases each). V gave up 2 bases and J gave up 7 bases, with 9 bases separating them. The V gene's germline CDR1 is LGHNA and CDR2 YNFKEQ. This CDR3 spans 12 amino acids. CDR3 sequence: CASSQLEGEQYF. DNA for the CDR3: TGTGCCAGCAGCCAACTTGAGGGGGAGCAGTACTTC.

This clonotype was observed a few times. This chain joins TRBV7-2 and TRBJ2-1, with D unresolved. Germline CDR1 is SGHTA and CDR2 is FQGNSA. The CDR3 has 18 residues. The ends were cut back, 4 bases at V and 2 bases at J, with 21 bases in the middle. The CDR3 DNA follows: TGTGCCAGCAGCTCCCCTAGAGCAGGAAATGTGCCCTACAATGAGCAGTTCTTC. Translated, it gives CASSSPRAGNVPYNEQFF.

This chain links TRBV2 with TRBJ2-5; the D call may be TRBD1 or TRBD2 (5 bases each). Trimming cost V 5 bases and J 11 bases, with 18 bases left between them. The CDR3 spans 13 residues. Germline loops: CDR1 SNHLY, CDR2 FYNNEI. The CDR3 sequence: CASSSRDVDEQYF. CDR3 sequence (DNA): TGTGCCAGCAGTAGCCGGGACGTCGATGAGCAGTACTTC. Together with reference TRBV2 and TRBJ2-5, the CDR3 gives the full variable domain: EPEVTQTPSHQVTQMGQEVILRCVPISNHLYFYWYRQILGQKVEFLVSFYNNEISEKSEIFDDQFSVERPDGSNFTLKIRSTKLEDSAMYFCASSSRDVDEQYFGPGTRLLVL.

The rearrangement uses TRBV12-3 or TRBV12-4 and TRBJ2-1; no firm D call. The CDR3 extends over 12 amino acids. With 7 bases removed from V and 7 bases from J, the gap between germline ends came to 11 bases. CDR3 region: CASTLGANEQFF. In nucleotides, the CDR3 is TGTGCCAGCACCCTCGGTGCGAATGAGCAGTTCTTC.

The genes are TRBV6-5 and TRBJ2-6; TRBD2 matches 13 bases. V was pared by 10 bases and J by 0 bases, with 3 bases of the junction left unmatched. Germline lookup yields CDR1 MNHEY and CDR2 SVGAGI. The CDR3 has 16 amino acids. In nucleotides, the CDR3 is TGTGCCACCGGACTAGCGGGGGTCTCTGGGGCCAACGTCCTGACTTTC. It is translated as CATGLAGVSGANVLTF.

This clonotype was seen a handful of times. The rearrangement uses TRBV28 and TRBJ2-5; 7 bases are a match to TRBD2. The CDR3 sequence is 14 residues long. The ends lost 5 bases at V and 4 bases at J; junction bases unmatched: 7. Germline loops: CDR1 MDHEN, CDR2 SYDVKM. The CDR3 protein is CASSPRLAAETQYF. The CDR3 DNA follows: TGTGCCAGCAGTCCCCGACTAGCAGCAGAGACCCAGTACTTC.

This clonotype was seen a handful of times. The V gene is TRBV16, the J gene TRBJ2-7; D unclear. This CDR3 region has 15 residues. The V end was cut by 4 bases, the J end by 1 base, with 14 bases between. Germline V gene sequence: CDR1 KGHSY, CDR2 FQNENV. The CDR3 reads CASSRRTVGSYEQYF. The CDR3 bases are TGTGCCAGCAGCCGTAGGACGGTGGGGTCCTACGAGCAGTACTTC.

J is TRBJ2-3 and V is TRBV4-3; 10 bases are a match to TRBD2. Trimming at V came to 3 bases and at J to 5 bases, leaving 5 bases not matched to a gene. This CDR3 is 15 amino acids long. Germline V gene lookup returns CDR1 LGHNA and CDR2 YSLEER. CDR3 protein: CASSQSGRGGDTQYF. The CDR3 region has the DNA TGCGCCAGCAGCCAGAGCGGGAGGGGAGGAGATACGCAGTATTTT.

V is TRBV29-1 and J is TRBJ1-2; D possibly corresponds to TRBD1 (5 bases). The ends were cut back, 3 bases at V and 7 bases at J, with 9 bases in the middle. This CDR3 spans 11 amino acids. Germline values: CDR1 SQVTM, CDR2 ANQGSEA. The CDR3 bases are TGCAGCGTTGAGCGGGACTCTGGCTACACCTTC. Protein: CSVERDSGYTF.

This clonotype was picked up a small number of times. The rearrangement links TRBV27 to TRBJ2-7; TRBD2 aligns across 10 bases. This CDR3 has 17 amino acids. V dropped 2 bases and J dropped 4; count of bases not matched to a gene: 11. Per the germline V gene, CDR1 is MNHEY and CDR2 is SMNVEV (reference sequence). The CDR3 region is CASSLGLPLAGQYEQYF. CDR3 in DNA: TGTGCCAGCAGTTTAGGACTGCCACTAGCGGGACAGTACGAGCAGTACTTC.

Only a few counts were recorded for this clonotype. V is TRBV13 and J is TRBJ2-4; D unclear. The germline V gene has CDR1 PRHDT and CDR2 FYEKMQ (reference sequence). The CDR3 spans 13 residues. V was trimmed by 6 bases and J by 0 bases, leaving 6 bases between them. CDR3 in DNA: TGTGCCAGCAGTCCCAAAGCCAAAAACATTCAGTACTTC. Amino acid sequence: CASSPKAKNIQYF.

This clonotype was detected only a few times. The CDR3, as DNA: TGTGCCAGCAGTGAATATGGCGGGGGCGCCTACAATGAGCAGTTCTTC. Amino acid sequence: CASSEYGGGAYNEQFF. The chain uses TRBV25-1 and TRBJ2-1; perhaps TRBD2 as D (7 bases). Trimming removed 0 bases at V and 2 bases at J, with 11 bases between. The CDR3 runs to 16 residues. Per the germline V gene, CDR1 is MGHDK and CDR2 is SYGVNS.

In nucleotides, the CDR3 is TGTGCCAGCAGCCCAAACAATTTAAACATTCAGTACTTC. Protein: CASSPNNLNIQYF. This chain links TRBV7-2 with TRBJ2-7; the D is unclear. The J call may not be correct, given that the DNA end is closer to TRBJ2-4. The V gene's germline CDR1 is SGHTA and CDR2 FQGNSA. This CDR3 spans 13 amino acids.

This clonotype was counted only a few times. The J gene is TRBJ2-5, the V gene TRBV27; 7 bases map to TRBD2. The CDR3 spans 17 residues. Germline V CDR1 and CDR2: MNHEY, SMNVEV (reference sequence). The J segment lost 7 bases and the V segment lost 8 bases, leaving 22 bases of the junction unmatched. CDR3 coding DNA: TGTGCCAGCGGCCTTCCCTACCTCCCGGGGGGATTGGTGACCCAGTACTTC. Amino acid sequence: CASGLPYLPGGLVTQYF.

With respect to this clonotype: At one end the junction does not follow the germline gene, possibly because of a read error. The chain uses TRBV6-6 and TRBJ2-1, with 8 bases matching TRBD2. The CDR3 is made up of 15 amino acids. CDR1 and CDR2 (germline): MNHNY, SVGAGI (reference sequence). The CDR3 spells CASSQLAADYSEQFF. Here the CDR3 DNA reads TGTGCCAGCAGCCAACTAGCGGCTGACTACAGTGAGCAGTTCTTC.

The chain has TRBV29-1 and TRBJ2-1, with TRBD2 identical over 11 bases. Per germline, CDR1 SQVTM and CDR2 ANQGSEA. Germline trimming cut 4 bases from V and 3 bases from J; bases unmatched to any gene: 8. The CDR3 loop spans 16 amino acids. The CDR3 region is CSVADSGGANYNEQFF. CDR3 nucleotides: TGCAGCGTTGCGGATAGCGGGGGGGCGAACTACAATGAGCAGTTCTTC.